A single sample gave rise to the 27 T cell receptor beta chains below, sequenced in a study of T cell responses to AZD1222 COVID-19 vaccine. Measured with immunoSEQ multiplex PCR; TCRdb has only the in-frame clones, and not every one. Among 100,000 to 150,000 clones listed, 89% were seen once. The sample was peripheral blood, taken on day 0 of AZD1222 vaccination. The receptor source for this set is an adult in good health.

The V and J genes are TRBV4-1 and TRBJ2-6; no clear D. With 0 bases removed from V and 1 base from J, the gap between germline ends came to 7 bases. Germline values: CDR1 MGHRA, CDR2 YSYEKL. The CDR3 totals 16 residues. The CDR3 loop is CASSQDPFSGANVLTF. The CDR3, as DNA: TGCGCCAGCAGCCAAGATCCATTTTCTGGGGCCAACGTCCTGACTTTC.

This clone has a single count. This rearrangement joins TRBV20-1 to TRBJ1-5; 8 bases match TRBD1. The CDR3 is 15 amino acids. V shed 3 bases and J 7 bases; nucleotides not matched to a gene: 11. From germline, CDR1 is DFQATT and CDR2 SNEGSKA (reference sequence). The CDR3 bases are TGCAGTGCTAGTAGGACAGGGCCTATCCCCCAGCCCCAGCATTTT. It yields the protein CSASRTGPIPQPQHF.

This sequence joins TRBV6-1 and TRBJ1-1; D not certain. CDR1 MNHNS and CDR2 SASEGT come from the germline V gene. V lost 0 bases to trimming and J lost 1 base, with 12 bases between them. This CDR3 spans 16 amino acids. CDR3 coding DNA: TGTGCCAGCAGTGAAGCGCGGTGGCTGGAGAACACTGAAGCTTTCTTT. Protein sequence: CASSEARWLENTEAFF.

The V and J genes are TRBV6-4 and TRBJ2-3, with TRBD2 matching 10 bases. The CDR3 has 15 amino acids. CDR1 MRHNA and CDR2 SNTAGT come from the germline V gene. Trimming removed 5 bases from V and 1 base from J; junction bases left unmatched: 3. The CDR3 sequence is CASSKTSGGTDTQYF. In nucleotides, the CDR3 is TGTGCCAGCAGTAAAACTAGCGGGGGCACAGATACGCAGTATTTT.

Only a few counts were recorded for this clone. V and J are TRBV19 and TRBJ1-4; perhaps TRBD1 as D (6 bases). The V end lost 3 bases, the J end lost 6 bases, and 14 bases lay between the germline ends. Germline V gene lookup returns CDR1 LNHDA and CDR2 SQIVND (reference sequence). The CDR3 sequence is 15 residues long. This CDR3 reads CASSIWAGEDEKLFF. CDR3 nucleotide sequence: TGTGCCAGTAGTATTTGGGCAGGGGAGGATGAAAAACTGTTTTTT. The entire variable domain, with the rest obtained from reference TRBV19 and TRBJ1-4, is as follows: DGGITQSPKYLFRKEGQNVTLSCEQNLNHDAMYWYRQDPGQGLRLIYYSQIVNDFQKGDIAEGYSVSREKKESFPLTVTSAQKNPTAFYLCASSIWAGEDEKLFFGSGTQLSVL.

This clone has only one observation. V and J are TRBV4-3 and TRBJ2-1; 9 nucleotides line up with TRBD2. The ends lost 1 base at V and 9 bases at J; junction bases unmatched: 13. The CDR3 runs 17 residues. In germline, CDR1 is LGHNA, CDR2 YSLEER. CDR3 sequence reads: CASSQVLVAGVEVEQFF. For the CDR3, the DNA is TGCGCCAGCAGCCAAGTGCTCGTAGCGGGAGTCGAGGTTGAGCAGTTCTTC.

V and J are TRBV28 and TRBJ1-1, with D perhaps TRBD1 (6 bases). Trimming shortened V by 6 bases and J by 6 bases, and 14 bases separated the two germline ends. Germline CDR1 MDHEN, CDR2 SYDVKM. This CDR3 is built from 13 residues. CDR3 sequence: CASRRTGYPEAFF. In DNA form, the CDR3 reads TGTGCCAGCAGACGTACAGGGTACCCTGAAGCTTTCTTT.

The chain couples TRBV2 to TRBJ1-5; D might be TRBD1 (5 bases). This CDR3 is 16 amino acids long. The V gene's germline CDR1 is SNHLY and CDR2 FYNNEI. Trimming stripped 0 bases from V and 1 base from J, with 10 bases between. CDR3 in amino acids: CASSEAGGISNQPQHF. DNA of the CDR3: TGTGCCAGCAGTGAAGCGGGGGGGATCAGCAATCAGCCCCAGCATTTT.

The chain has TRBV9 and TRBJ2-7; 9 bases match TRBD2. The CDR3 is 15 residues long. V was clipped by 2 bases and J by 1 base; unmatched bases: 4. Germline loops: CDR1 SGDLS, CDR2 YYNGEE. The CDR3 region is CASSVTSGPSYEQYF. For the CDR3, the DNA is TGTGCCAGCAGCGTGACTAGCGGTCCTTCCTACGAGCAGTACTTC.

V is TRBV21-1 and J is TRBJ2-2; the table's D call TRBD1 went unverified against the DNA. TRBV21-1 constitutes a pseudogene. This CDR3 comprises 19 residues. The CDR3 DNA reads TGTGCCAGCAGCTCCCACATAGGCTCAGGGACAGGAGGTACCGGGGAGCTGTTTTTT. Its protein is CASSSHIGSGTGGTGELFF.

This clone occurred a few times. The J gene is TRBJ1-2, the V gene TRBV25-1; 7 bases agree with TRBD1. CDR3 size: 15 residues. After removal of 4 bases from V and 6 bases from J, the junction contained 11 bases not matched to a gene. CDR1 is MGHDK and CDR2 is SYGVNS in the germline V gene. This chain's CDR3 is CASSGHVEGANGYTF. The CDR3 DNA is TGTGCCAGCAGTGGCCACGTGGAGGGGGCCAATGGCTACACCTTC.

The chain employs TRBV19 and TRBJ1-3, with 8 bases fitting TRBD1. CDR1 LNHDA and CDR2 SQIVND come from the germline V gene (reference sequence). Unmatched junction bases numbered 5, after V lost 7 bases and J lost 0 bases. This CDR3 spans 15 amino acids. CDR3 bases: TGTGCCAGTACCCCGACAGGGGCCTCTGGAAACACCATATATTTT. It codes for CASTPTGASGNTIYF.

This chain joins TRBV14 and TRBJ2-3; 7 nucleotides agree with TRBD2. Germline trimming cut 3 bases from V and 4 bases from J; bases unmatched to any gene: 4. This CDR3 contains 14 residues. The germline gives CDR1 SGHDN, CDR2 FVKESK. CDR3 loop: CASSQGRDADTQYF. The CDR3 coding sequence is TGTGCCAGCAGCCAGGGGAGGGATGCAGATACGCAGTATTTT.

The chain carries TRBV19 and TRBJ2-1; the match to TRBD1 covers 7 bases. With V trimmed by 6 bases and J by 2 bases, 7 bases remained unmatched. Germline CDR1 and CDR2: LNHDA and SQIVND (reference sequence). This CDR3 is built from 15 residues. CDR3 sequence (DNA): TGTGCCAGTAGCATACAGGGGCGTACCTACAATGAGCAGTTCTTC. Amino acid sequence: CASSIQGRTYNEQFF.

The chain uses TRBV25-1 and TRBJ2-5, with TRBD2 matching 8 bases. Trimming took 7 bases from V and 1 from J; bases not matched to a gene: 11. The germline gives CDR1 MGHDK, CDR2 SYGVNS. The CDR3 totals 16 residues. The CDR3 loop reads CASTNFKGLGQETQYF. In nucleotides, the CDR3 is TGTGCCAGCACCAACTTCAAGGGACTAGGCCAAGAGACCCAGTACTTC.

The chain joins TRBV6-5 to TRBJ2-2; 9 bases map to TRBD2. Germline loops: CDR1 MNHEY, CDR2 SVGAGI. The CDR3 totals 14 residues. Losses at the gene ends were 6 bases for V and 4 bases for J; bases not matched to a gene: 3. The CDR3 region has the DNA TGTGCCAGCAGACTAGCGGGCTTCACCGGGGAGCTGTTTTTT. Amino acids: CASRLAGFTGELFF.

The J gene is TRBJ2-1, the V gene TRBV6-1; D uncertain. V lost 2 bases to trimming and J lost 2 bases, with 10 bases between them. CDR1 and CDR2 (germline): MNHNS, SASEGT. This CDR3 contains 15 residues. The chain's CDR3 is CASSEFAETYNEQFF. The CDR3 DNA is TGTGCCAGCAGTGAATTCGCGGAGACCTACAATGAGCAGTTCTTC.

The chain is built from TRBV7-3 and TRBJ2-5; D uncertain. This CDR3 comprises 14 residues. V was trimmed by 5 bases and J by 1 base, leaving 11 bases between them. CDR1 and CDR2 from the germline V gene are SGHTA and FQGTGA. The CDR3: CASSPRNGQETQYF. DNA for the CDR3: TGTGCCAGCAGCCCAAGGAACGGCCAAGAGACCCAGTACTTC.

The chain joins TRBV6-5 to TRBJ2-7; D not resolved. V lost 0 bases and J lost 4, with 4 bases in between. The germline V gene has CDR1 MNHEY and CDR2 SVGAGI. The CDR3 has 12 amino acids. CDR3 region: CASSYSQYEQYF. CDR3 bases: TGTGCCAGCAGTTACTCGCAATACGAGCAGTACTTC.

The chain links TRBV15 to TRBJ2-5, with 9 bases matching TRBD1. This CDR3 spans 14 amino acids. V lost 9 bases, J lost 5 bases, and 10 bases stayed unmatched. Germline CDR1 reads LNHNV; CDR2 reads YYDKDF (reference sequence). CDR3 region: CATARTGVTETQYF. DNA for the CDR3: TGTGCCACTGCCAGGACAGGGGTGACGGAGACCCAGTACTTC.

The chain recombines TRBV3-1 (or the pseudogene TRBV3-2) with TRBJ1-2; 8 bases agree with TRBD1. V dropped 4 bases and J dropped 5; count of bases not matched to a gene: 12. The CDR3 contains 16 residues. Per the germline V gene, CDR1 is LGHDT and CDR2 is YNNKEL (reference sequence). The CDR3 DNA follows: TGTGCCAGCAGCCCCCGGACAGGGACAGCCATATATGGCTACACCTTC. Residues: CASSPRTGTAIYGYTF.

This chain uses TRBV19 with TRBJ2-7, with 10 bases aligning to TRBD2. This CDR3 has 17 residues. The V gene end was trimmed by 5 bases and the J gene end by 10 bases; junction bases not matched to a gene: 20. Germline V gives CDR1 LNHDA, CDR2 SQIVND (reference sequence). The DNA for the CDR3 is TGTGCCAGTAGTCCAAGGGGGCTCCTCGGGACTAGCGCCTTACAGTACTTC. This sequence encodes CASSPRGLLGTSALQYF.

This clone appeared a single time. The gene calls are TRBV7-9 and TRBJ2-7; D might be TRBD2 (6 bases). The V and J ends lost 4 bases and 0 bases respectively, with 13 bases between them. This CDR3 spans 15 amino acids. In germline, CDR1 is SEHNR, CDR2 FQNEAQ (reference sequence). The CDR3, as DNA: TGTGCCAGCAGCTGGGGCGGGATGAGCTCCTACGAGCAGTACTTC. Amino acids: CASSWGGMSSYEQYF.

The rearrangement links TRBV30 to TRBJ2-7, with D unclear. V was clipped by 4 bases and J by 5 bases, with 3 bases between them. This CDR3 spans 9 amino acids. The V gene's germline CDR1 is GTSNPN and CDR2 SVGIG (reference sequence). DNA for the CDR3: TGTGCCTGGACGGACGAGCAGTACTTC. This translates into CAWTDEQYF. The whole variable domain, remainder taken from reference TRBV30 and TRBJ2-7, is SQTIHQWPATLVQPVGSPLSLECTVEGTSNPNLYWYRQAAGRGLQLLFYSVGIGQISSEVPQNLSASRPQDRQFILSSKKLLLSDSGFYLCAWTDEQYFGPGTRLTVT.

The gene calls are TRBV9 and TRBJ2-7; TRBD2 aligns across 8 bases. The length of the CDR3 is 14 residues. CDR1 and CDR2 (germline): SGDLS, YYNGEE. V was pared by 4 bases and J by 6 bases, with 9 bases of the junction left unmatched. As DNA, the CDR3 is TGTGCCAGCAGCAAAGCGGGAGCGGTAGGCGAGCAGTACTTC. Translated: CASSKAGAVGEQYF. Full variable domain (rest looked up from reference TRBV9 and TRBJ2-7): DSGVTQTPKHLITATGQRVTLRCSPRSGDLSVYWYQQSLDQGLQFLIQYYNGEERAKGNILERFSAQQFPDLHSELNLSSLELGDSALYFCASSKAGAVGEQYFGPGTRLTVT.

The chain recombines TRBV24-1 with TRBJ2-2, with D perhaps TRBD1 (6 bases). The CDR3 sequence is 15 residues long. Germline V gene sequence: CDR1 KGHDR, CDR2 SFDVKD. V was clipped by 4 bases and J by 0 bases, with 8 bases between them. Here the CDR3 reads CATSDRGPNTGELFF. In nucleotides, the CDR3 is TGTGCCACCAGTGACAGGGGACCGAACACCGGGGAGCTGTTTTTT.

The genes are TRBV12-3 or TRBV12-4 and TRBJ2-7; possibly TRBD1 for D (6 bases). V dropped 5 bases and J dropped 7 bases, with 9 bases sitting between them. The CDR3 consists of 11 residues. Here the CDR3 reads CASSLQGEQYF. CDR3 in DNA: TGTGCCAGCAGTCTACAGGGAGAGCAGTACTTC.